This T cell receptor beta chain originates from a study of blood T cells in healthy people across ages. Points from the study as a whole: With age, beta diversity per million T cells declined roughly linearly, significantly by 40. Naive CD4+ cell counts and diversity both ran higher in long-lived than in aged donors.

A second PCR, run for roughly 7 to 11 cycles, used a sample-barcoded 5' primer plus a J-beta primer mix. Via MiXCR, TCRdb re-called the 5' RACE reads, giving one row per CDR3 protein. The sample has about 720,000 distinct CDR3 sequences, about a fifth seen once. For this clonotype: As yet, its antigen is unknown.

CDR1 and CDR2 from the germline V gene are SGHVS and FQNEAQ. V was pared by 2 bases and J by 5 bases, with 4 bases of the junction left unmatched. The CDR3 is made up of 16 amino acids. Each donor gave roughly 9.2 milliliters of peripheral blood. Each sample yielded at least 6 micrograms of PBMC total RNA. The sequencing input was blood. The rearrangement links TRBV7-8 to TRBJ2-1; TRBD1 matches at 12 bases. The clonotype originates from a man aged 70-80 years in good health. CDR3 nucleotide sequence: TGTGCCAGCAGCTTAAAAAGGGACAGGGGGCACAATGAGCAGTTCTTC. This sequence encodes CASSLKRDRGHNEQFF.